This T cell receptor beta chain came from a study of technical replicates of blood from a few donors. V lost 8 bases, J lost 2 bases, and 5 bases stayed unmatched. Germline CDR1 and CDR2: SGHTA and FQGTGA. The CDR3 sequence is 13 residues long. Only in-frame clones appear in the TCRdb table, and some are missing; sequencing was by immunoSEQ multiplex PCR. The sample gives approximately 79,000 clones, approximately 93% of which show up once; around 0.4% is in the top ten. The sequenced sample was T cells isolated from PBMCs. The gene calls are TRBV7-3 and TRBJ2-7, with TRBD1 identical over 8 bases. The receptor comes from a human donor in good health. The CDR3 region has the DNA TGTGCCAGCTCCCGGGACAGGACCTACGAGCAGTACTTC. Its translation: CASSRDRTYEQYF.